A single sample gave rise to the 30 T cell receptor beta chains below, sequenced in a study of T cell repertoires in cytomegalovirus infection. The antigens of these receptors remain unknown. One entry per CDR3 protein results from TCRdb running MiXCR on the reads. This sample has hundreds of thousands of distinct CDR3 sequences, with more than 30% found just once. The specimen was cultured PBMCs, collected from culture after CMV antigen stimulation. The receptors stem from a human donor in good health (CMV status not recorded). Some clones in this sample may be carry-over from other donors' samples.

This clonotype was counted at least ten times. The V call is TRBV7-2, the J call TRBJ2-5, with 9 positions matching TRBD2. CDR3 length: 17 amino acids. J gave up 7 bases and V 5 bases, and 17 bases lay outside the gene matches. Looked up from germline, CDR1 is SGHTA and CDR2 is FQGNSA. Here the CDR3 reads CASSPGRLAGNVGTQYF. The CDR3 nucleotides are TGTGCCAGCAGCCCGGGTCGGCTAGCGGGAAATGTAGGGACCCAGTACTTC.

V gene TRBV19 combines with J gene TRBJ2-5, with D unclear. Germline lookup yields CDR1 LNHDA and CDR2 SQIVND (reference sequence). V lost 2 bases and J lost 5, with 6 bases in between. CDR3 length: 12 residues. The CDR3 spells CASSISKETQYF. The CDR3 DNA follows: TGTGCCAGTAGTATAAGTAAGGAGACCCAGTACTTC. Based on the CDR3 plus reference TRBV19 and TRBJ2-5, the full variable domain is DGGITQSPKYLFRKEGQNVTLSCEQNLNHDAMYWYRQDPGQGLRLIYYSQIVNDFQKGDIAEGYSVSREKKESFPLTVTSAQKNPTAFYLCASSISKETQYFGPGTRLLVL.

In this sample, this clonotype turned up many times. This chain joins TRBV7-6 and TRBJ2-2; unclear D gene. Germline CDR1 and CDR2: SGHVS and FNYEAQ. Deletions cut 2 bases from V and 6 bases from J, with 16 bases between. The CDR3 sequence is 16 residues long. The CDR3 DNA follows: TGTGCCAGCAGCTTACAAGACTGGAGAGCCGCCGGGGAGCTGTTTTTT. It yields the protein CASSLQDWRAAGELFF. Drawing the rest from reference TRBV7-6 and TRBJ2-2, the complete variable domain is GAGVSQSPRYKVTKRGQDVALRCDPISGHVSLYWYRQALGQGPEFLTYFNYEAQQDKSGLPNDRFSAERPEGSISTLTIQRTEQRDSAMYRCASSLQDWRAAGELFFGEGSRLTVL.

This clonotype turned up a few times. The gene calls are TRBV7-8 and TRBJ1-1, with TRBD1 as a possible D gene (6 bases). Deletions cut 5 bases from V and 5 bases from J, with 12 bases between. This CDR3 contains 13 residues. The germline gives CDR1 SGHVS, CDR2 FQNEAQ. The CDR3 region is CASSPNRETEAFF. In DNA form, the CDR3 reads TGTGCCAGCAGCCCCAACAGGGAGACTGAAGCTTTCTTT.

This chain joins TRBV7-2 and TRBJ2-1, with D perhaps TRBD2 (5 bases). Trimming cost V 2 bases and J 8 bases, with 10 bases left between them. The CDR3 covers 13 residues. Germline values: CDR1 SGHTA, CDR2 FQGNSA. The CDR3 region is CASSLIGSYEQFF. The CDR3 DNA is TGTGCCAGCAGCTTAATAGGGAGCTATGAGCAGTTCTTC.

This clonotype was seen a handful of times. The genes are TRBV7-9 and TRBJ2-7, with a weak D call TRBD1 (6 bases). The CDR3 sequence is 15 residues long. Germline CDR1 and CDR2: SEHNR and FQNEAQ (reference sequence). The ends were cut back, 4 bases at V and 4 bases at J, with 17 bases in the middle. CDR3 in DNA: TGTGCCAGCAGCTCCGGGACATCCAGCGGATACGAGCAGTACTTC. Its protein is CASSSGTSSGYEQYF.

The rearrangement links TRBV11-2 to TRBJ1-3, with D perhaps matching TRBD1 (5 bases). Germline CDR1 SGHAT, CDR2 FQNNGV. CDR3 length: 17 amino acids. Trimming shortened V by 3 bases and J by 0 bases, and 15 bases separated the two germline ends. This CDR3 is CASSFQGRSFSGNTIYF. The CDR3 bases are TGTGCCAGCAGCTTCCAGGGCAGGTCCTTCTCTGGAAACACCATATATTTT.

V usage is TRBV18 and J usage is TRBJ2-6, with D tentatively TRBD1 (5 bases). V shed 2 bases and J shed 1 base, with 12 bases lying between them. In germline, CDR1 is KGHSH, CDR2 LQKENI. The CDR3 sequence is 17 residues long. The CDR3 nucleotides read TGTGCCAGCTCACCATTGTGGACATCTTCTGGGGCCAACGTCCTGACTTTC. Amino acids: CASSPLWTSSGANVLTF.

The V and J genes are TRBV11-1 and TRBJ2-1, with D tentatively TRBD2 (5 bases). CDR3 size: 16 residues. The germline gives CDR1 SGHAT, CDR2 FQDESV (reference sequence). V gave up 5 bases and J gave up 0 bases, with 14 bases separating them. The CDR3 region is CASSIERAGSYNEQFF. The CDR3 DNA sequence: TGTGCCAGCAGCATCGAAAGGGCGGGCTCCTACAATGAGCAGTTCTTC. Supplemented by reference TRBV11-1 and TRBJ2-1, the full variable domain reads EAEVAQSPRYKITEKSQAVAFWCDPISGHATLYWYRQILGQGPELLVQFQDESVVDDSQLPKDRFSAERLKGVDSTLKIQPAELGDSAMYLCASSIERAGSYNEQFFGPGTRLTVL.

This clonotype has more than one count but fewer than ten. This chain links TRBV6-2 or TRBV6-3 with TRBJ2-2, with 12 positions matching TRBD2. The CDR3 sequence is 17 residues long. The germline V gene encodes CDR1 MNHEY and CDR2 SVGEGT. V was clipped by 5 bases and J by 7 bases; unmatched bases: 11. The CDR3 DNA reads as TGTGCCAGCAGTGTTCGACTAGCGGGAGAAATGGGCGGGGAGCTGTTTTTT. It encodes CASSVRLAGEMGGELFF.

The genes are TRBV7-2 and TRBJ1-2; D is perhaps TRBD1 (5 bases). Germline assignment: CDR1 SGHTA and CDR2 FQGNSA. CDR3 length equals 13 residues. The V end was cut by 1 base, the J end by 8 bases, with 11 bases between. In DNA form, the CDR3 reads TGTGCCAGCAGCTTAGGGGGGACTCGGGGCTACACCTTC. Amino acids: CASSLGGTRGYTF. The full variable domain, rest sourced from reference TRBV7-2 and TRBJ1-2, is GAGVSQSPSNKVTEKGKDVELRCDPISGHTALYWYRQSLGQGLEFLIYFQGNSAPDKSGLPSDRFSAERTGGSVSTLTIQRTQQEDSAVYLCASSLGGTRGYTFGSGTRLTVV.

The chain employs TRBV19 and TRBJ2-2, with 9 bases matching TRBD1. Germline-derived CDR1 and CDR2 are LNHDA and SQIVND (reference sequence). This CDR3 is built from 18 residues. Trimming cost V 2 bases and J 0 bases; bases outside gene matches: 7. CDR3 region: CASSINRGQGSNTGELFF. Here the CDR3 DNA reads TGTGCCAGTAGTATAAACAGGGGACAGGGATCGAACACCGGGGAGCTGTTTTTT.

This clonotype was detected only a few times. A read error may be the cause here, since a much bigger clone is one base away. V usage is TRBV6-2 or TRBV6-3 and J usage is TRBJ2-7, with no clear D. Germline V gene data show CDR1 as MNHEY and CDR2 as SVGEGT. Trimming shortened V by 4 bases and J by 3 bases, and 4 bases separated the two germline ends. The CDR3 covers 11 residues. The CDR3 reads CASSSLYEQYV. The DNA for the CDR3 is TGTGCCAGCAGTTCCCTCTACGAGCAGTACGTC.

This clonotype was counted only a few times. The gene calls are TRBV10-3 and TRBJ2-1, with 7 bases matching TRBD2. After removal of 4 bases from V and 5 bases from J, the junction contained 5 bases not matched to a gene. Germline CDR1 reads ENHRY; CDR2 reads SYGVKD. This CDR3 region has 14 residues. CDR3 DNA sequence: TGTGCCATCAGTGGTGGGACTAATAACAATGAGCAGTTCTTC. It translates to CAISGGTNNNEQFF.

This clonotype has at least ten counts. The chain joins TRBV7-3 to TRBJ2-2; D gene ambiguous. Germline V gives CDR1 SGHTA, CDR2 FQGTGA. The germline V and J ends were trimmed by 1 base and 2 bases, with 5 bases remaining between them. This CDR3 comprises 14 residues. DNA for the CDR3: TGTGCCAGCAGCTTAATGGGCAACACCGGGGAGCTGTTTTTT. It encodes CASSLMGNTGELFF.

The rearrangement links TRBV12-3 or TRBV12-4 to TRBJ2-5; TRBD2 matches at 7 bases. The CDR3 runs 14 residues. V dropped 7 bases and J dropped 1; count of bases not matched to a gene: 6. For the CDR3, the DNA is TGTGCCAGCAAGACTAGCTGGATCCAAGAGACCCAGTACTTC. This encodes CASKTSWIQETQYF.

This clonotype was detected a few times. The genes are TRBV6-5 and TRBJ2-1; 9 nucleotides match TRBD2. The CDR3 consists of 16 residues. The V segment lost 0 bases and the J segment 4 bases; nucleotides outside the gene matches: 4. Germline values: CDR1 MNHEY, CDR2 SVGAGI. In DNA form, the CDR3 reads TGTGCCAGCAGTTACTCGGCTAGCGGGGCTTACAATGAGCAGTTCTTC. This codes for CASSYSASGAYNEQFF.

The gene calls are TRBV27 and TRBJ2-5, with D perhaps being TRBD1 or TRBD2 (5 bases each). CDR3 size: 16 residues. Trimming pared 6 bases from V and 0 bases from J, leaving 17 bases between. In germline, CDR1 is MNHEY, CDR2 SMNVEV (reference sequence). The CDR3 DNA sequence: TGTGCCAGCAGCCCGGGGCAGCCCGTATACCAAGAGACCCAGTACTTC. Translating gives CASSPGQPVYQETQYF.

This clonotype was observed a few times. The chain is built from TRBV12-5 and TRBJ1-6; tentatively, D is TRBD1 (5 bases). V was cut by 5 bases and J by 13 bases, with 15 bases left in between. There are 13 residues in the CDR3. The V gene's germline CDR1 is LGHNT and CDR2 FRNRAP. CDR3 nucleotide sequence: TGTGCTAGTGGTCTTGGACGGGGGAGTCCCCTCCACTTT. Translating gives CASGLGRGSPLHF.

This clonotype was recorded a few times. The V and J genes are TRBV12-3 or TRBV12-4 and TRBJ1-1, with D perhaps TRBD1 (6 bases). The germline V and J ends were trimmed by 6 bases and 3 bases, with 14 bases remaining between them. This CDR3 has 14 amino acids. CDR3 DNA: TGTGCCAGCAGAAAGAGGGGGATGGACACTGAAGCTTTCTTT. Translated, it gives CASRKRGMDTEAFF.

The V and J genes are TRBV28 and TRBJ2-3, with 12 nucleotides matching TRBD2. The junction had 3 bases not matched to a gene; V was cut back by 5 bases and J by 0 bases. Germline CDR1 and CDR2: MDHEN and SYDVKM. The CDR3 is made up of 16 amino acids. CDR3 sequence (DNA): TGTGCCAGCAGTCGGACTAGCGGGACTAGCACAGATACGCAGTATTTT. This sequence encodes CASSRTSGTSTDTQYF.

The chain uses TRBV7-2 and TRBJ2-5; TRBD1 matches at 7 bases. Looked up from germline, CDR1 is SGHTA and CDR2 is FQGNSA. The trim removed 5 bases at V and 6 bases at J, leaving 6 bases unmatched. CDR3 length: 13 residues. CDR3 sequence: CASSPLTGQTQYF. The CDR3 coding sequence is TGTGCCAGCAGCCCGTTGACAGGGCAGACCCAGTACTTC. Combining the CDR3 with reference TRBV7-2 and TRBJ2-5 gives the whole variable domain GAGVSQSPSNKVTEKGKDVELRCDPISGHTALYWYRQSLGQGLEFLIYFQGNSAPDKSGLPSDRFSAERTGGSVSTLTIQRTQQEDSAVYLCASSPLTGQTQYFGPGTRLLVL.

This clonotype was found a few times. V usage is TRBV7-2 and J usage is TRBJ1-2; no definite D call. Trimming removed 5 bases at V and 5 bases at J, with 15 bases between. Germline-derived CDR1 and CDR2 are SGHTA and FQGNSA. The CDR3 runs 14 residues. The CDR3 nucleotides read TGTGCCAGCAGCCCCGGGGTTGGGTTGTATGGCTACACCTTC. Its protein is CASSPGVGLYGYTF.

V usage is TRBV12-5 and J usage is TRBJ2-5; maybe TRBD2 (5 bases). Germline values: CDR1 LGHNT, CDR2 FRNRAP. Trimming shortened V by 1 base and J by 1 base, and 10 bases separated the two germline ends. The CDR3 length is 15 residues. CDR3 nucleotides: TGTGCTAGTGGTTTGGATGGACTGCTCCAAGAGACCCAGTACTTC. Translated, it gives CASGLDGLLQETQYF.

Only a few counts were recorded for this clonotype. The chain employs TRBV7-9 and TRBJ1-2, with 10 bases matching TRBD1. The CDR3 covers 15 residues. V gave up 0 bases and J gave up 4 bases; unmatched junction bases: 2. Germline V gene lookup returns CDR1 SEHNR and CDR2 FQNEAQ (reference sequence). This CDR3 is CASSLAGQGIYGYTF. The DNA for the CDR3 is TGTGCCAGCAGCTTAGCGGGACAGGGGATCTATGGCTACACCTTC.

The J gene is TRBJ2-7, the V gene TRBV23-1, with D tentatively TRBD1 (6 bases). TRBV23-1 qualifies as an ORF whose function is uncertain. CDR3 length: 14 residues. Deletions cut 0 bases from V and 5 bases from J, with 11 bases between. DNA of the CDR3: TGCGCCAGCAGTCAATCCCCCAGGGGAGACGAGCAGTACGTC. Its translation is CASSQSPRGDEQYV.

This clonotype was recorded a few times. The chain couples TRBV5-4 to TRBJ1-4; TRBD1 agrees at 7 bases. The CDR3 length is 15 residues. Germline assignment: CDR1 SGHNT and CDR2 YYREEE (reference sequence). V shed 4 bases and J 0 bases; nucleotides not matched to a gene: 3. CDR3 in DNA: TGTGCCAGCAGCGCAGACAGGGCAACTAATGAAAAACTGTTTTTT. It encodes CASSADRATNEKLFF. Using reference TRBV5-4 and TRBJ1-4 for the parts outside the CDR3, the full variable domain is ETGVTQSPTHLIKTRGQQVTLRCSSQSGHNTVSWYQQALGQGPQFIFQYYREEENGRGNFPPRFSGLQFPNYSSELNVNALELDDSALYLCASSADRATNEKLFFGSGTQLSVL.

The chain carries TRBV6-2 or TRBV6-3 and TRBJ2-5, with TRBD2 identical over 8 bases. V was clipped by 6 bases and J by 1 base; unmatched bases: 4. The CDR3 runs 14 residues. The germline V gene has CDR1 MNHEY and CDR2 SVGEGT. The CDR3 loop reads CASSWTSFQETQYF. In DNA form, the CDR3 reads TGTGCCAGCAGCTGGACTAGCTTCCAAGAGACCCAGTACTTC.

In its sample, this clonotype was seen once. This chain uses TRBV20-1 with TRBJ2-7; 11 bases agree with TRBD2. Germline CDR1 reads DFQATT; CDR2 reads SNEGSKA (reference sequence). This CDR3 is built from 19 residues. With 3 bases clipped from V and 2 bases from J, the junction kept 18 bases outside the gene matches. The CDR3 DNA reads as TGCAGTGCTAGTGGGGGAGGGGCTAGCGGGAGGTCGATTCCCTACGAGCAGTACTTC. It translates to CSASGGGASGRSIPYEQYF.

The sample holds many counts of this clonotype. V is TRBV7-9 and J is TRBJ1-3; TRBD1 matches at 8 bases. The CDR3 has 16 residues. Germline CDR1 and CDR2: SEHNR and FQNEAQ (reference sequence). J gave up 4 bases and V 0 bases, and 5 bases lay outside the gene matches. The CDR3 coding sequence is TGTGCCAGCAGCTTAGCCGGGACAGGAGACGGAAACACCATATATTTT. Amino acids: CASSLAGTGDGNTIYF.